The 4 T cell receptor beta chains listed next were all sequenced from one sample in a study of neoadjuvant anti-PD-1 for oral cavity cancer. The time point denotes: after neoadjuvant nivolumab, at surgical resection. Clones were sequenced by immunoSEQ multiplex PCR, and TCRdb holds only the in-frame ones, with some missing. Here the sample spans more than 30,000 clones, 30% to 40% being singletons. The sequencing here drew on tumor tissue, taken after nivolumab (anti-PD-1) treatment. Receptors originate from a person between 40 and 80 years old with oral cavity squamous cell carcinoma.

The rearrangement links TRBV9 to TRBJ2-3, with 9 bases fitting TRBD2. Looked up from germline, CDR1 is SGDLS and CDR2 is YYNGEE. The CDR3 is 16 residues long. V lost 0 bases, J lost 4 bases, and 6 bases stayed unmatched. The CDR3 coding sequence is TGTGCCAGCAGCGTAGCGGCGGGAGGGCCTGCAGATACGCAGTATTTT. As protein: CASSVAAGGPADTQYF. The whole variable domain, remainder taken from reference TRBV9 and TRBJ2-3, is DSGVTQTPKHLITATGQRVTLRCSPRSGDLSVYWYQQSLDQGLQFLIQYYNGEERAKGNILERFSAQQFPDLHSELNLSSLELGDSALYFCASSVAAGGPADTQYFGPGTRLTVL.

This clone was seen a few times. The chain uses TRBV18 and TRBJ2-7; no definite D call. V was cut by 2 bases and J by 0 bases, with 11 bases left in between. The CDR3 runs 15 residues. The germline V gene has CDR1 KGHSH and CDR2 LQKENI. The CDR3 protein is CASSPAQSSSYEQYF. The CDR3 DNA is TGTGCCAGCTCACCAGCCCAGTCAAGCTCCTACGAGCAGTACTTC.

The CDR3 sequence is CASSQGFTETQYF. The CDR3 DNA reads TGTGCCAGCAGTCAAGGGTTTACGGAGACCCAGTACTTC. The rearrangement joins TRBV9 to TRBJ2-5; D remains ambiguous. Between the trimmed V and J ends, which lost 5 bases and 5 bases, there was a span of 13 bases. The CDR3 is 13 residues long. The V gene's germline CDR1 is SGDLS and CDR2 YYNGEE. Combining the CDR3 with reference TRBV9 and TRBJ2-5 gives the whole variable domain DSGVTQTPKHLITATGQRVTLRCSPRSGDLSVYWYQQSLDQGLQFLIQYYNGEERAKGNILERFSAQQFPDLHSELNLSSLELGDSALYFCASSQGFTETQYFGPGTRLLVL.

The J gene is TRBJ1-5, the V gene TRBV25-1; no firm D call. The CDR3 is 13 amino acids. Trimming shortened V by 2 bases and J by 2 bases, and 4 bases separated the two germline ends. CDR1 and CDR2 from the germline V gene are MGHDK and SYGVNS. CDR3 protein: CASSEGGNQPQHF. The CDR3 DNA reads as TGTGCCAGCAGTGAAGGGGGCAATCAGCCCCAGCATTTT.